This paragraph reports one TCR beta chain. Antigen: not known. Germline V gene data show CDR1 as LNHDA and CDR2 as SQIVND (reference sequence). V was shortened by 3 bases and J by 3 bases, with 15 bases between the two germline ends. This CDR3 contains 16 residues. The sample originates from a study of cytotoxic CD8 clonotypes in ibrutinib-treated CLL. Findings and limits, study-wide: Whereas clonality rose at ibrutinib response, it declined toward baseline at progression.

Only in-frame clones appear in the TCRdb table, and some are missing; sequencing was by immunoSEQ multiplex PCR. The top ten clones hold approximately 6% of a sample with 200,000 to 250,000 clones, about three quarters of them seen once. The material was PBMCs, obtained after 12 months of ibrutinib treatment. The V gene is TRBV19, the J gene TRBJ2-4; the D gene is possibly TRBD1 (6 bases). This TCR came from a human donor with chronic lymphocytic leukemia. In nucleotides, the CDR3 is TGTGCCAGTAGTATTCCGGGTAAGGGGGACAAAAACATTCAGTACTTC. Translation gives CASSIPGKGDKNIQYF. Supplemented by reference TRBV19 and TRBJ2-4, the full variable domain reads DGGITQSPKYLFRKEGQNVTLSCEQNLNHDAMYWYRQDPGQGLRLIYYSQIVNDFQKGDIAEGYSVSREKKESFPLTVTSAQKNPTAFYLCASSIPGKGDKNIQYFGAGTRLSVL.